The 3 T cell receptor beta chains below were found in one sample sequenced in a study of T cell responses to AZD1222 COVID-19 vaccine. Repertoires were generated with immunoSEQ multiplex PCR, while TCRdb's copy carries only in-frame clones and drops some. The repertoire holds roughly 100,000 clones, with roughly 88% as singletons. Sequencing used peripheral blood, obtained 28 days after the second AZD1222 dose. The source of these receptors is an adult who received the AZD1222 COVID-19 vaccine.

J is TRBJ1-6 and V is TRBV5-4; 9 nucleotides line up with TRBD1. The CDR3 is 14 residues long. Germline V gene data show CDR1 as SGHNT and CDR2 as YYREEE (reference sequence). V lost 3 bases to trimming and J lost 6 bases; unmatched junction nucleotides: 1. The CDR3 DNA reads TGTGCCAGCAGCTGGGACAGGGCTAATTCACCCCTCCACTTT. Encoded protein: CASSWDRANSPLHF.

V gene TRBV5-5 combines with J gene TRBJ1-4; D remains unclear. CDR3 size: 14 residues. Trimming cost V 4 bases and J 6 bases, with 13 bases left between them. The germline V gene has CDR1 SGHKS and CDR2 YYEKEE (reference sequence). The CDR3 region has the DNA TGTGCCAGCAGCCAGGAGTCCCAAGATGAAAAACTGTTTTTT. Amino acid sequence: CASSQESQDEKLFF.

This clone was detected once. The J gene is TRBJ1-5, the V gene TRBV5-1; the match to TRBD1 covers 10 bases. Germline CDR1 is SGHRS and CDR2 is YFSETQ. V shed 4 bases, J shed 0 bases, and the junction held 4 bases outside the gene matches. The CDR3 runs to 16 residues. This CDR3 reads CASSPGQGNSNQPQHF. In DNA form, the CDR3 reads TGCGCCAGCAGCCCGGGACAGGGGAATAGCAATCAGCCCCAGCATTTT.